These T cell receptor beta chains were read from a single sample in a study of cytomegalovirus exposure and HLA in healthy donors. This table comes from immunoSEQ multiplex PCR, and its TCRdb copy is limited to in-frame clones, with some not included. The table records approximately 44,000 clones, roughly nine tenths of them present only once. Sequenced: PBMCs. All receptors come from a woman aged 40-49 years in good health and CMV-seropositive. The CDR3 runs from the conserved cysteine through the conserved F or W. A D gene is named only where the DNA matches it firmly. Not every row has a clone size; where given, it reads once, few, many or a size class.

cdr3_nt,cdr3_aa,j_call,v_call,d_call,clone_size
TGTGCCAGCAGGGTACTAAATGAAAAACTGTTTTTT,CASRVLNEKLFF,TRBJ1-4,TRBV6-1,.,.
TGTGCCATCAGTGAACGGGGACTAGCCGGCCAAGAGACCCAGTACTTC,CAISERGLAGQETQYF,TRBJ2-5,TRBV10-3,TRBD2,medium-sized
TGTGCCAGCAGTTTGGACAGGGAGAATTCACCCCTCCACTTT,CASSLDRENSPLHF,TRBJ1-6,TRBV27,TRBD1,.
TGTGCCAGCTCACCAAATTTTTCCGGGTTGGATCAGCCCCAGCATTTT,CASSPNFSGLDQPQHF,TRBJ1-5,TRBV18,.,.
TGTGCCAGCTTTGTTCCCAACGGGGAGCTGTTTTTT,CASFVPNGELFF,TRBJ2-2,TRBV6-5,.,.
TGTGCCAGCAGTTTCGGTTCCGGCTCTGGGGCCAACGTCCTGACTTTC,CASSFGSGSGANVLTF,TRBJ2-6,TRBV28,.,few
TGTGCCAGCAGTGAAATGGGACACGGACCCTACGAGCAGTACTTC,CASSEMGHGPYEQYF,TRBJ2-7,TRBV2,.,.
TGCGCCTCTCATGCCGGGACAGTTGACAATGAGCAGTTCTTC,CASHAGTVDNEQFF,TRBJ2-1,TRBV5-1,TRBD1,.
TGTGCCAGCAGTCCCTGGACAGGGAGCAACAATGAGCAGTTCTTC,CASSPWTGSNNEQFF,TRBJ2-1,TRBV6-1,TRBD1,.
TGTGCCAGTAGTATGCACCAGGGGGCGGGCACCGGGGAGCTGTTTTTT,CASSMHQGAGTGELFF,TRBJ2-2,TRBV19,TRBD1,.
TGCGCCAGCAGTCATTCAGGGGCTGACTACGAGCAGTACTTC,CASSHSGADYEQYF,TRBJ2-7,TRBV5-1,.,.
TGTGCCAGCTCACCGCGATCCGTCGGGAGTTTTGCCGGGGAGCTGTTTTTT,CASSPRSVGSFAGELFF,TRBJ2-2,TRBV18,.,few
TGTGCCAGCAGTTCCCCCCTCCGGGACAGGGATCATCCTGGAAACACCATATATTTT,CASSSPLRDRDHPGNTIYF,TRBJ1-3,TRBV28,TRBD1,.
TGTGCCACCAGCAGCAGGGTCCTCGACGAGCAGTACTTC,CATSSRVLDEQYF,TRBJ2-7,TRBV15,.,.
TGTGCCAGCTCACCCCCGACAGGTGGGTACGAGCAGTACTTC,CASSPPTGGYEQYF,TRBJ2-7,TRBV18,.,.
TGTGCCAGCAGCAGACAGATCACGAGCTACGAGCAGTACTTC,CASSRQITSYEQYF,TRBJ2-7,TRBV14,.,.
TGCGCCAGCAGCTCCGAGAGCACAGAAAGCACAGATACGCAGTATTTT,CASSSESTESTDTQYF,TRBJ2-3,TRBV10-1,.,.
TGTGCCAGCTCGGCTAACAGGGGGCGGTACAATGAGCAGTTCTTC,CASSANRGRYNEQFF,TRBJ2-1,TRBV18,TRBD1,.
TGTGCCAGCAGACCCCTCGGACAGAACACTGAAGCTTTCTTT,CASRPLGQNTEAFF,TRBJ1-1,TRBV28,.,few
TGTGCCAGCAGTTACCCAGGGGGGAATGAGCAGTTCTTC,CASSYPGGNEQFF,TRBJ2-1,TRBV25-1,.,once
TGTGCCAACAGGAAGGAGCCAACTAATGAAAAACTGTTTTTT,CANRKEPTNEKLFF,TRBJ1-4,TRBV2,.,.
TGTGCCAGCTCACCACCGTCCGCTTTACTTGGCTACACCTTC,CASSPPSALLGYTF,TRBJ1-2,TRBV18,.,.
TGCAGCGTTGTAGGATTCGGGTCAGCGGGGGAGACCCAGTACTTC,CSVVGFGSAGETQYF,TRBJ2-5,TRBV29-1,TRBD2,.
TGTGCCAGCAGTAGATCGACAATCCAAGAGACCCAGTACTTC,CASSRSTIQETQYF,TRBJ2-5,TRBV25-1,.,.
TGTGCCAGCAGCCTATCGCGGGGGGACGAGCAGTACTTC,CASSLSRGDEQYF,TRBJ2-7,TRBV7-2,TRBD2,.
TGTGCCAGCAGCGTAGGGGGTGGGCTAGCGGGGAAAGAGACCCAGTACTTC,CASSVGGGLAGKETQYF,TRBJ2-5,TRBV9,TRBD2,.
TGTGCCATCAGTGAGTGGGTGGGCTCTCAGGGGAGCTACACCTTC,CAISEWVGSQGSYTF,TRBJ1-2,TRBV10-3,.,.
TGTGCCAGTAGTAACTCTTTCTACGAGCAGTACTTC,CASSNSFYEQYF,TRBJ2-7,TRBV19,.,.
TGTGCCAGCTCACCACCCCAGGGGTGGTCGGGCGAGCAGTACTTC,CASSPPQGWSGEQYF,TRBJ2-7,TRBV18,.,.
TGTGCCATCAGTGACCCCGTAGCCTCTGGGGCCAACGTCCTGACTTTC,CAISDPVASGANVLTF,TRBJ2-6,TRBV10-3,.,once
TGTGCCAGCAACTCGGGACTCCCCGGTCTTGAGCAGTTCTTC,CASNSGLPGLEQFF,TRBJ2-1,TRBV28,.,.
TGTGCCAGCAGCCTCCGACAAGCCTATAGCAATCAGCCCCAGCATTTT,CASSLRQAYSNQPQHF,TRBJ1-5,TRBV28,.,.
TGTGCCAGCAGCTCGCGACAGGGAAGCACCGGGGAGCTGTTTTTT,CASSSRQGSTGELFF,TRBJ2-2,TRBV11-3,TRBD1,.
TGTGCCAGCAGCGCTGTAGGCGGGACCAACACTGAAGCTTTCTTT,CASSAVGGTNTEAFF,TRBJ1-1,TRBV5-4,.,few
TGTGCCAGCAGACTACAGGGGGGCTCTGGAAACACCATATATTTT,CASRLQGGSGNTIYF,TRBJ1-3,TRBV7-9,TRBD1,.
TGTGCCAGCAGCCGACTAGCGGGGGTCACCGGGGAGCTGTTTTTT,CASSRLAGVTGELFF,TRBJ2-2,TRBV7-3,TRBD2,.
TGCGCCAGCAGCCCCTCTACCGGGACATCCTCCTACGAGCAGTACTTC,CASSPSTGTSSYEQYF,TRBJ2-7,TRBV5-1,.,.
TGTGCCAGCAGTCACGACAGGGGGGATGGCTACACCTTC,CASSHDRGDGYTF,TRBJ1-2,TRBV6-5,TRBD1,.
TGTGCCAGCAGCCAAGGGCTAGCGGGCTACGAGCAGTACTTC,CASSQGLAGYEQYF,TRBJ2-7,TRBV4-2,TRBD2,.
TGTGCCTGGAGTCGGACTTTAACAGATACGCAGTATTTT,CAWSRTLTDTQYF,TRBJ2-3,TRBV30,.,.
TGTGCCAGCAGCAAACCTGCTAGGTGTAGCAATCAGCCCCAGCATTTT,CASSKPARCSNQPQHF,TRBJ1-5,TRBV21-1,.,.
TGTGCCAGCAGTTCCTACATATTCTCCACGAGGGACTATAATTCACCCCTCCACTTT,CASSSYIFSTRDYNSPLHF,TRBJ1-6,TRBV27,.,.
TGCGCCAGCAGCTTGGGACTAGCGGGGGGTAGCACAGATACGCAGTATTTT,CASSLGLAGGSTDTQYF,TRBJ2-3,TRBV5-1,TRBD2,.